The 23 T cell receptor beta chains in this list originate from one sample, sequenced in a study of blood T cells in healthy people across ages. A second roughly 7 to 12 cycle PCR used barcoded and J-beta primers. MiXCR, run by TCRdb on the 5' RACE reads, gives a single entry per CDR3 protein. The repertoire includes about 1.1 million distinct CDR3 sequences, more than 30% of them detected once, and about an eighth sits in the top ten. The sequenced material came from blood. The receptor source for this set is a man between 18 and 35 years old in good health.

The chain employs TRBV28 and TRBJ1-2; no definite D call. Trimming cost V 3 bases and J 2 bases, with 10 bases left between them. Germline CDR1 reads MDHEN; CDR2 reads SYDVKM. The CDR3 totals 14 residues. Here the CDR3 DNA reads TGTGCCAGCAGTTTGTCGGCAGAGAACTATGGCTACACCTTC. It yields the protein CASSLSAENYGYTF.

This clonotype occurred a few times. This chain uses TRBV27 with TRBJ1-1; 9 nucleotides agree with TRBD1. The CDR3 has 14 amino acids. The V segment lost 5 bases and the J segment 6 bases; nucleotides outside the gene matches: 7. CDR1 and CDR2 from the germline V gene are MNHEY and SMNVEV (reference sequence). The CDR3 protein is CASSRDREGPEAFF. CDR3 DNA: TGTGCCAGCAGTCGGGACAGGGAAGGCCCTGAAGCTTTCTTT.

The genes are TRBV20-1 and TRBJ1-3, with D uncertain. Germline CDR1 DFQATT, CDR2 SNEGSKA (reference sequence). Trimming stripped 2 bases from V and 0 bases from J, with 5 bases between. The CDR3 spans 13 residues. CDR3 DNA: TGCAGTGCTAGATACAACTCTGGAAACACCATATATTTT. Its translation is CSARYNSGNTIYF.

There are a few counts of this clonotype. V and J are TRBV12-3 or TRBV12-4 and TRBJ2-1; TRBD2 is a possible D gene (5 bases). This CDR3 spans 13 amino acids. V shed 2 bases and J shed 9 bases, with 11 bases lying between them. The DNA of the CDR3 is TGTGCCAGCAGTTTATCGGGCGGGCTTGAGCAGTTCTTC. As protein: CASSLSGGLEQFF.

This chain uses TRBV4-3 with TRBJ1-1; tentative D call: TRBD1 (5 bases). Trimming took off 1 base at V and 11 bases at J, with 20 bases between the two ends. Germline CDR1 LGHNA, CDR2 YSLEER. The CDR3 loop spans 15 amino acids. Here the CDR3 DNA reads TGCGCCAGCAGCCAAGTGGCAGGGCCCCCGAATAGGGCTTTCTTT. Translating it yields CASSQVAGPPNRAFF.

This clonotype showed up just a few times. This CDR3 reads CAISQGGGYTF. The CDR3 coding sequence is TGTGCCATCAGTCAGGGAGGAGGCTACACCTTC. V and J are TRBV10-3 and TRBJ1-2; a weak D match, TRBD1 (5 bases). In germline, CDR1 is ENHRY, CDR2 SYGVKD. The CDR3 is made up of 11 amino acids. With 5 bases removed from V and 8 bases from J, the gap between germline ends came to 9 bases.

This clonotype was found a few times. The chain joins TRBV6-2 or TRBV6-3 to TRBJ1-1; no reliable D call. Germline CDR1 and CDR2: MNHEY and SVGEGT. Trimming removed 1 base at V and 6 bases at J, with 6 bases between. This CDR3 is built from 12 residues. The CDR3 nucleotides read TGTGCCAGCAGTTACTTTGGTTCTGAAGCTTTCTTT. Protein: CASSYFGSEAFF.

The chain carries TRBV7-2 and TRBJ1-2, with no clear D. The CDR3 extends over 15 amino acids. Germline CDR1 reads SGHTA; CDR2 reads FQGNSA. Trimming cost V 1 base and J 8 bases, with 17 bases left between them. CDR3 in amino acids: CASSLVVGMGKGYTF. DNA for the CDR3: TGTGCCAGCAGCTTAGTAGTGGGGATGGGTAAGGGCTACACCTTC.

Only a few counts were recorded for this clonotype. A much larger clone lies one base from this, so it may be a read error. The chain couples TRBV7-3 to TRBJ2-3; 10 bases map to TRBD1. Germline V gene data show CDR1 as SGHTA and CDR2 as FQGTGA. J was trimmed by 3 bases and V by 0 bases; bases with no gene match: 6. CDR3 length: 17 amino acids. The CDR3 bases are TGTGCCAGCAGCTTAACGGGACAGGGGAAAAAAACAGATACGCAGTATTTT. Residues: CASSLTGQGKKTDTQYF. Filled out from reference TRBV7-3 and TRBJ2-3, the complete variable domain reads GAGVSQTPSNKVTEKGKYVELRCDPISGHTALYWYRQSLGQGPEFLIYFQGTGAADDSGLPNDRFFAVRPEGSVSTLKIQRTERGDSAVYLCASSLTGQGKKTDTQYFGPGTRLTVL.

The CDR3 DNA reads as TGTGCCAGTAGCCAGATGGAAAGGACTGAAGCTTTCTTT. Protein product: CASSQMERTEAFF. This chain joins TRBV7-2 and TRBJ1-1, with D hard to call. Germline CDR1 reads SGHTA; CDR2 reads FQGNSA. This CDR3 has 13 residues. V was pared by 9 bases and J by 5 bases, with 16 bases between. Full variable domain (missing parts from reference TRBV7-2 and TRBJ1-1): GAGVSQSPSNKVTEKGKDVELRCDPISGHTALYWYRQSLGQGLEFLIYFQGNSAPDKSGLPSDRFSAERTGGSVSTLTIQRTQQEDSAVYLCASSQMERTEAFFGQGTRLTVV.

This clonotype was seen only a few times. The junction departs from the called germline gene at one end, perhaps through a read error. The chain combines TRBV9 with TRBJ1-2; D gene ambiguous. CDR1 and CDR2 from the germline V gene are SGDLS and YYNGEE. There are 17 residues in the CDR3. CDR3 region: CAGSVVPEAHSNYGYTF. DNA for the CDR3: TGTGCCGGCAGCGTAGTCCCCGAGGCGCACTCTAACTATGGCTACACCTTC.

This chain uses TRBV10-3 with TRBJ1-1, with TRBD1 matching over 9 bases. From germline, CDR1 is ENHRY and CDR2 SYGVKD. V gave up 5 bases and J gave up 5 bases; unmatched junction bases: 15. This CDR3 spans 17 amino acids. CDR3 region: CAISTLDRGGGRTEAFF. The CDR3 DNA sequence: TGTGCCATCAGTACCCTGGACAGGGGAGGTGGGAGGACTGAAGCTTTCTTT.

This clonotype occurred many times. The rearrangement uses TRBV12-3 or TRBV12-4 and TRBJ2-3; 7 bases fit TRBD2. The CDR3 is 15 amino acids. Unmatched junction bases numbered 4, after V lost 3 bases and J lost 1 base. The CDR3 DNA is TGTGCCAGCAGTTTGGCGGGGGAAGGCACAGATACGCAGTATTTT. Translated, it gives CASSLAGEGTDTQYF.

This clonotype has a single count. This CDR3 reads CSATQGGGGYTF. The CDR3 DNA sequence: TGCAGTGCGACTCAGGGAGGCGGTGGCTACACCTTC. The chain is built from TRBV20-1 and TRBJ1-2; possible D gene TRBD1, 5 bases. There are 12 residues in the CDR3. Trimming removed 6 bases at V and 7 bases at J, with 15 bases between. Germline V gene data show CDR1 as DFQATT and CDR2 as SNEGSKA (reference sequence).

Only a few counts were recorded for this clonotype. The chain uses TRBV11-1 and TRBJ1-6; 8 bases fit TRBD1. In germline, CDR1 is SGHAT, CDR2 FQDESV (reference sequence). V was pared by 2 bases and J by 4 bases, with 7 bases of the junction left unmatched. The CDR3 is 17 amino acids. In DNA, the CDR3 is TGTGCCAGCAGCTTACTGCTAGGACAGGGATATAATTCACCCCTCCACTTT. Its translation is CASSLLLGQGYNSPLHF.

This clonotype appeared a few times. The V gene is TRBV7-8, the J gene TRBJ1-5; D is uncertain. The CDR3 totals 15 residues. Trimming removed 5 bases at V and 1 base at J, with 12 bases between. CDR1 SGHVS and CDR2 FQNEAQ come from the germline V gene. As DNA, the CDR3 is TGTGCCAGCAGCCCCGGGCGAGGGAGCAATCAGCCCCAGCATTTT. Translated: CASSPGRGSNQPQHF.

The rearrangement joins TRBV7-9 to TRBJ1-1, with D possibly being TRBD1 (5 bases). The CDR3 runs 15 residues. Trimming took 7 bases from V and 3 from J, leaving 18 bases between them. Per germline, CDR1 SEHNR and CDR2 FQNEAQ (reference sequence). Here the CDR3 DNA reads TGTGCCAGCAACCACGGGGAGGGGAGAGACACTGAAGCTTTCTTT. The encoded protein is CASNHGEGRDTEAFF.

The chain couples TRBV20-1 to TRBJ1-6, with D unresolved. The CDR3 runs 15 residues. Trimming left V 1 base short and J 0 bases short, with 7 bases between. CDR1 is DFQATT, CDR2 SNEGSKA, per germline (reference sequence). For the CDR3, the DNA is TGCAGTGCTAGAGGCCCCCCCTCCTATAATTCACCCCTCCACTTT. Translation gives CSARGPPSYNSPLHF.

This clonotype was found a few times. V usage is TRBV15 and J usage is TRBJ1-5; D remains ambiguous. The CDR3 is 15 amino acids. Germline V lookup: CDR1 LNHNV, CDR2 YYDKDF (reference sequence). V dropped 3 bases and J dropped 0 bases, with 9 bases sitting between them. This chain's CDR3 is CATSRASYSNQPQHF. As DNA, the CDR3 is TGTGCCACCAGCAGGGCCTCCTATAGCAATCAGCCCCAGCATTTT.

This clonotype was seen a few times. The genes are TRBV15 and TRBJ2-7, with unresolved D. The length of the CDR3 is 14 residues. The V gene's germline CDR1 is LNHNV and CDR2 YYDKDF (reference sequence). V lost 5 bases to trimming and J lost 4 bases, with 15 bases between them. The CDR3 DNA follows: TGTGCCACCAGCGAAGAGGTCACGACGTACGAGCAGTACTTC. It is translated as CATSEEVTTYEQYF.

This clonotype has only a few counts. This chain uses TRBV20-1 with TRBJ1-2, with 10 positions matching TRBD1. V dropped 5 bases and J dropped 2; count of bases not matched to a gene: 5. The CDR3 length is 14 residues. The germline V gene encodes CDR1 DFQATT and CDR2 SNEGSKA (reference sequence). The CDR3 DNA sequence: TGCAGTGCTCGAGGGGACAGGGGAAACTATGGCTACACCTTC. It is translated as CSARGDRGNYGYTF.

The V call is TRBV6-1, the J call TRBJ2-3, with D possibly being TRBD1 or TRBD2 (5 bases each). The V gene's germline CDR1 is MNHNS and CDR2 SASEGT. The V end lost 3 bases, the J end lost 2 bases, and 18 bases lay between the germline ends. The CDR3 is 17 residues long. In nucleotides, the CDR3 is TGTGCCAGCAGTGACGGGGCCAGCGCTAGCCTCACAGATACGCAGTATTTT. Its translation is CASSDGASASLTDTQYF.

This clonotype turned up a few times. This chain links TRBV7-2 with TRBJ1-2; D perhaps matches TRBD1 (5 bases). The CDR3 length is 15 residues. Germline CDR1 reads SGHTA; CDR2 reads FQGNSA. The V and J ends lost 1 base and 5 bases respectively, with 14 bases between them. The CDR3: CASSLGQRDSYGYTF. CDR3 nucleotides: TGTGCCAGCAGCTTAGGACAGAGGGACTCGTATGGCTACACCTTC.